Each of the 30 T cell receptor beta chains below was sequenced from the same sample in a study of chemoradiotherapy in HPV16-positive cancers. The assay was immunoSEQ multiplex PCR, and TCRdb's table has in-frame clones only and misses some. The data contain under 5,500 clones, 90% to 95% of them seen just once; the ten biggest clones take up roughly 3%. Source: tumor tissue, taken from a patient who underwent chemoradiotherapy. The receptors here all came from a human donor with HPV-associated anogenital cancer.

CDR3 nucleotides: TGTGCCAGCAAGTTTTCAGGGTTGTGGAATTCACCCCTCCACTTT. Translated, it gives CASKFSGLWNSPLHF. The rearrangement links TRBV6-5 to TRBJ1-6; D is perhaps TRBD1 (5 bases). CDR1 MNHEY and CDR2 SVGAGI come from the germline V gene. This CDR3 region has 15 residues. The V and J ends lost 7 bases and 7 bases respectively, with 17 bases between them.

The rearrangement joins TRBV13 to TRBJ1-1; D unresolved. V gave up 4 bases and J gave up 1 base, with 7 bases separating them. Germline CDR1 reads PRHDT; CDR2 reads FYEKMQ (reference sequence). There are 13 residues in the CDR3. The CDR3, as DNA: TGTGCCAGCAGCTCAGACGAGAACACTGAAGCTTTCTTT. Translated: CASSSDENTEAFF.

The chain joins TRBV5-4 to TRBJ1-2; D uncertain. This CDR3 is 13 amino acids long. The V gene lost 2 bases and the J gene lost 3 bases, with 8 bases spanning the gap. Germline V gene sequence: CDR1 SGHNT, CDR2 YYREEE (reference sequence). The CDR3 is CASSFGGDYGYTF. CDR3 DNA: TGTGCCAGCAGCTTTGGAGGCGACTATGGCTACACCTTC. The full variable domain, completed using reference TRBV5-4 and TRBJ1-2, is ETGVTQSPTHLIKTRGQQVTLRCSSQSGHNTVSWYQQALGQGPQFIFQYYREEENGRGNFPPRFSGLQFPNYSSELNVNALELDDSALYLCASSFGGDYGYTFGSGTRLTVV.

The gene calls are TRBV2 and TRBJ1-1; no firm D call. The germline V and J ends were trimmed by 8 bases and 7 bases, with 11 bases remaining between them. The V gene's germline CDR1 is SNHLY and CDR2 FYNNEI. There are 11 residues in the CDR3. The CDR3 sequence: CASLGRIEAFF. The CDR3 DNA is TGTGCCAGCCTCGGACGGATTGAAGCTTTCTTT.

The V call is TRBV5-5, the J call TRBJ1-1; D unresolved. Trimming cost V 0 bases and J 0 bases, with 12 bases left between them. In germline, CDR1 is SGHKS, CDR2 YYEKEE (reference sequence). The CDR3 length is 16 residues. The CDR3 is CASSLVWQAMNTEAFF. The CDR3 nucleotides read TGTGCCAGCAGCTTGGTCTGGCAGGCCATGAACACTGAAGCTTTCTTT.

Here the CDR3 DNA reads TGCGCCAGCGCCAGGGACACAGATACGCAGTATTTT. This gives the protein CASARDTDTQYF. This chain uses TRBV5-1 with TRBJ2-3; perhaps TRBD1 as D (5 bases). Germline V lookup: CDR1 SGHRS, CDR2 YFSETQ. V was cut by 7 bases and J by 2 bases, with 8 bases left in between. The CDR3 has 12 residues.

This chain links TRBV11-2 with TRBJ2-7; weak D call: TRBD1 (6 bases). The CDR3 spans 15 residues. The V end lost 1 base, the J end lost 2 bases, and 12 bases lay between the germline ends. Germline V gene data show CDR1 as SGHAT and CDR2 as FQNNGV. In nucleotides, the CDR3 is TGTGCCAGCAGCTTAGCTCCACAGGGTCCCTACGAGCAGTACTTC. This codes for CASSLAPQGPYEQYF.

The chain has TRBV9 and TRBJ1-2; no definite D call. The length of the CDR3 is 12 residues. The V gene's germline CDR1 is SGDLS and CDR2 YYNGEE. The V end lost 5 bases, the J end lost 7 bases, and 12 bases lay between the germline ends. The CDR3, as DNA: TGTGCCAGCAGGCCTTCATCGGGTGGCTACACCTTC. This sequence encodes CASRPSSGGYTF.

The CDR3 DNA follows: TGTGCCAGCAGCGTAGAAGTCGCAGGCAGCTTCTATGGCTACACCTTC. Protein: CASSVEVAGSFYGYTF. V and J are TRBV9 and TRBJ1-2; D gene unclear. The V gene lost 0 bases and the J gene lost 4 bases, with 16 bases spanning the gap. The germline V gene encodes CDR1 SGDLS and CDR2 YYNGEE. CDR3 length equals 16 residues.

The chain links TRBV5-4 to TRBJ1-2; possibly TRBD1 for D (6 bases). V was pared by 3 bases and J by 0 bases, with 21 bases between. Germline V gene sequence: CDR1 SGHNT, CDR2 YYREEE (reference sequence). The CDR3 loop spans 18 amino acids. CDR3 loop: CASSYLTGSLATNYGYTF. The CDR3, as DNA: TGTGCCAGCAGCTATCTAACAGGGAGTCTCGCGACTAACTATGGCTACACCTTC.

The chain is built from TRBV7-9 and TRBJ2-2, with a weak D call TRBD1 (5 bases). V lost 1 base and J 6 bases, leaving 18 bases between the germline ends. Germline CDR1 reads SEHNR; CDR2 reads FQNEAQ (reference sequence). The CDR3 covers 17 residues. The CDR3 is CASSLVSRGSYSGELFF. The CDR3 nucleotides read TGTGCCAGCAGCTTAGTTTCTAGGGGCTCTTATTCCGGGGAGCTGTTTTTT.

The V and J genes are TRBV4-3 and TRBJ2-7, with D possibly being TRBD1 or TRBD2 (5 bases each). Germline V gives CDR1 LGHNA, CDR2 YSLEER. This CDR3 is 15 amino acids long. The germline V and J ends were trimmed by 2 bases and 5 bases, with 16 bases remaining between them. The CDR3, as DNA: TGCGCCAGCAGCCAACTGCCCGGGGACGGGGACGAGCAGTACTTC. Protein: CASSQLPGDGDEQYF.

This clone was recorded a few times. This chain joins TRBV29-1 and TRBJ1-2; D ambiguous. The CDR3 has 13 amino acids. Per the germline V gene, CDR1 is SQVTM and CDR2 is ANQGSEA. Deletions cut 0 bases from V and 8 bases from J, with 13 bases between. The CDR3 nucleotides read TGCAGCGTTGAAGATAGGAGGTGGGAGGGCTACACCTTC. Translated: CSVEDRRWEGYTF.

The V call is TRBV7-2, the J call TRBJ2-3; the D gene is possibly TRBD1 (6 bases). Trimming took 8 bases from V and 5 from J, leaving 17 bases between them. Germline CDR1 reads SGHTA; CDR2 reads FQGNSA. The CDR3 extends over 14 amino acids. The CDR3 sequence: CASGNRVSRDTQYF. Written as DNA, the CDR3 is TGTGCCAGCGGTAACAGGGTCTCCAGAGATACGCAGTATTTT. The full variable domain, rest sourced from reference TRBV7-2 and TRBJ2-3, is GAGVSQSPSNKVTEKGKDVELRCDPISGHTALYWYRQSLGQGLEFLIYFQGNSAPDKSGLPSDRFSAERTGGSVSTLTIQRTQQEDSAVYLCASGNRVSRDTQYFGPGTRLTVL.

The chain couples TRBV27 to TRBJ2-2, with D unresolved. Trimming took off 3 bases at V and 7 bases at J, with 9 bases between the two ends. Per the germline V gene, CDR1 is MNHEY and CDR2 is SMNVEV (reference sequence). The CDR3 has 13 amino acids. CDR3 region: CASSFMTGGELFF. CDR3 nucleotide sequence: TGTGCCAGCAGTTTTATGACTGGCGGGGAGCTGTTTTTT.

The rearrangement uses TRBV19 and TRBJ2-3, with D possibly TRBD2 on 6 matching bases. From germline, CDR1 is LNHDA and CDR2 SQIVND (reference sequence). The CDR3 extends over 16 amino acids. Trimming removed 3 bases from V and 5 bases from J, with 18 bases in between. For the CDR3, the DNA is TGTGCCAGTAGTATGGGGGGACCGGTAAGGGTAGATACGCAGTATTTT. This sequence encodes CASSMGGPVRVDTQYF.

V usage is TRBV4-2 and J usage is TRBJ2-2; tentatively, D is TRBD2 (6 bases). Germline assignment: CDR1 LGHNA and CDR2 YNFKEQ. Trimming removed 1 base at V and 5 bases at J, with 11 bases between. This CDR3 has 15 amino acids. The CDR3 protein is CASSQVEGGTGELFF. CDR3 nucleotide sequence: TGTGCCAGCAGCCAAGTGGAGGGAGGTACCGGGGAGCTGTTTTTT.

The chain has TRBV20-1 and TRBJ1-2, with D perhaps matching TRBD1 (5 bases). V lost 5 bases to trimming and J lost 4 bases, with 8 bases between them. The CDR3 runs 11 residues. From germline, CDR1 is DFQATT and CDR2 SNEGSKA (reference sequence). CDR3 loop: CSAQGPYGYTF. The CDR3 nucleotides read TGCAGTGCTCAGGGTCCCTATGGCTACACCTTC.

V gene TRBV6-4 combines with J gene TRBJ2-3, with a possible D match to TRBD1 (6 bases). The length of the CDR3 is 15 residues. Germline V lookup: CDR1 MRHNA, CDR2 SNTAGT. Between the trimmed V and J ends, which lost 6 bases and 2 bases, there was a span of 15 bases. In nucleotides, the CDR3 is TGTGCCAGCAGCCCCGGGACATCAGACACAGATACGCAGTATTTT. Protein product: CASSPGTSDTDTQYF.

This clone was seen just once. This rearrangement joins TRBV6-5 to TRBJ1-5; the D gene is possibly TRBD1 (5 bases). This CDR3 has 12 amino acids. Per the germline V gene, CDR1 is MNHEY and CDR2 is SVGAGI. V was trimmed by 8 bases and J by 4 bases, leaving 9 bases between them. The CDR3 is CASGASNQPQHF. Written as DNA, the CDR3 is TGTGCCAGCGGGGCATCGAATCAGCCCCAGCATTTT.

This chain uses TRBV2 with TRBJ2-5; 16 bases line up with TRBD2. Germline lookup yields CDR1 SNHLY and CDR2 FYNNEI. The length of the CDR3 is 16 residues. V dropped 6 bases and J dropped 4; count of bases not matched to a gene: 5. CDR3 residues: CASRGLAGGRGETQYF. DNA of the CDR3: TGTGCCAGCAGGGGACTAGCGGGAGGGAGGGGAGAGACCCAGTACTTC.

The chain combines TRBV19 with TRBJ1-2; no clear D gene. With 5 bases removed from V and 4 bases from J, the gap between germline ends came to 11 bases. In germline, CDR1 is LNHDA, CDR2 SQIVND (reference sequence). The CDR3 extends over 13 amino acids. The chain's CDR3 is CASSPTVAYGYTF. The CDR3 nucleotides are TGTGCCAGTAGTCCCACCGTGGCCTATGGCTACACCTTC.

The chain joins TRBV10-3 to TRBJ1-1; D ambiguous. Germline CDR1 and CDR2: ENHRY and SYGVKD. CDR3 length equals 12 residues. V gave up 0 bases and J gave up 6 bases, with 5 bases separating them. The chain's CDR3 is CAISESLSEAFF. The CDR3 nucleotides read TGTGCCATCAGTGAGTCGTTGTCTGAAGCTTTCTTT.

This rearrangement joins TRBV5-1 to TRBJ1-2; D remains unclear. Germline V CDR1 and CDR2: SGHRS, YFSETQ. V was cut by 0 bases and J by 6 bases, with 9 bases left in between. The CDR3 has 13 residues. CDR3 loop: CASSLGGENGYTF. CDR3 DNA sequence: TGCGCCAGCAGCTTGGGTGGGGAGAATGGCTACACCTTC.

The chain joins TRBV7-2 to TRBJ2-7; 8 bases are a match to TRBD2. Trimming at V came to 3 bases and at J to 0 bases, leaving 1 base not matched to a gene. CDR1 is SGHTA, CDR2 FQGNSA, per germline. The CDR3 covers 14 residues. The DNA of the CDR3 is TGTGCCAGCAGCTTTGGGACTAGCTCCTACGAGCAGTACTTC. Protein sequence: CASSFGTSSYEQYF.

The chain combines TRBV7-2 with TRBJ2-7; possibly TRBD1 for D (5 bases). The germline CDR1 and CDR2 sequences are SGHTA and FQGNSA. Trimming took 2 bases from V and 10 from J, leaving 18 bases between them. The CDR3 sequence is 14 residues long. DNA for the CDR3: TGTGCCAGCAGCTTAAGGCCAGGGATCGATTTCCAGTACTTC. It translates to CASSLRPGIDFQYF.

This chain links TRBV30 with TRBJ1-3; D gene unclear. From germline, CDR1 is GTSNPN and CDR2 SVGIG (reference sequence). The CDR3 contains 13 residues. Trimming shortened V by 0 bases and J by 3 bases, and 6 bases separated the two germline ends. CDR3 DNA sequence: TGTGCCTGGAGTGTTGTAATTGGAAACACCATATATTTT. It specifies CAWSVVIGNTIYF. Looking up the rest from reference TRBV30 and TRBJ1-3 gives the full variable domain: SQTIHQWPATLVQPVGSPLSLECTVEGTSNPNLYWYRQAAGRGLQLLFYSVGIGQISSEVPQNLSASRPQDRQFILSSKKLLLSDSGFYLCAWSVVIGNTIYFGEGSWLTVV.

J is TRBJ1-6 and V is TRBV5-4; TRBD1 aligns across 9 bases. The CDR3 is 15 amino acids. V lost 4 bases, J lost 7 bases, and 6 bases stayed unmatched. Germline lookup yields CDR1 SGHNT and CDR2 YYREEE (reference sequence). The DNA of the CDR3 is TGTGCCAGCAGCCCAGCCGGGACAGGGAATTCACCCCTCCACTTT. It codes for CASSPAGTGNSPLHF.

The chain is built from TRBV7-6 and TRBJ1-2; D uncertain. Trimming removed 2 bases from V and 8 bases from J, with 15 bases in between. Germline-derived CDR1 and CDR2 are SGHVS and FNYEAQ. CDR3 length equals 14 residues. CDR3 residues: CASSLSEVGKGYTF. The DNA for the CDR3 is TGTGCCAGCAGCTTAAGCGAGGTCGGGAAGGGCTACACCTTC. The full variable domain, rest sourced from reference TRBV7-6 and TRBJ1-2, is GAGVSQSPRYKVTKRGQDVALRCDPISGHVSLYWYRQALGQGPEFLTYFNYEAQQDKSGLPNDRFSAERPEGSISTLTIQRTEQRDSAMYRCASSLSEVGKGYTFGSGTRLTVV.

This clone was counted only a few times. This chain joins TRBV5-4 and TRBJ2-2, with TRBD1 as a possible D gene (6 bases). V shed 3 bases and J shed 1 base, with 13 bases lying between them. The CDR3 spans 16 residues. The germline CDR1 and CDR2 sequences are SGHNT and YYREEE (reference sequence). The CDR3 sequence is CASSSPNRVNTGELFF. CDR3 coding DNA: TGTGCCAGCAGCTCTCCTAACAGGGTGAACACCGGGGAGCTGTTTTTT. Combining the CDR3 with reference TRBV5-4 and TRBJ2-2 gives the whole variable domain ETGVTQSPTHLIKTRGQQVTLRCSSQSGHNTVSWYQQALGQGPQFIFQYYREEENGRGNFPPRFSGLQFPNYSSELNVNALELDDSALYLCASSSPNRVNTGELFFGEGSRLTVL.